A selection of T cell receptor beta chains follows, all from one sample in a study of identical twins. TCRdb ran MiXCR on the 5' RACE reads and lists one entry per CDR3 protein. This table has fewer than 350,000 distinct CDR3 sequences, around 8.8% appearing once. These data were likewise used in another study, on yellow fever vaccine responses in identical twins.

Sequencing input: memory (CD45RO+) T cells sorted from blood. These receptors were taken from a woman aged 18 to 35 in good health. The conserved cysteine and the conserved F or W are not part of the CDR3 here.

j_call: TRBJ2-3; v_call: TRBV4-1; cdr3_length: 20; cdr3_aa: ASSQPRLSASGADVSTDTQY
j_call: TRBJ1-1; v_call: TRBV5-5; cdr3_length: 10; cdr3_aa: ASSLAPTEAF
j_call: TRBJ2-3; v_call: TRBV5-5; cdr3_length: 12; cdr3_aa: ASSFLGGADTQY
j_call: TRBJ2-2; v_call: TRBV5-1; cdr3_length: 15; cdr3_aa: ASSLERGQGVPGELF
j_call: TRBJ2-5; v_call: TRBV7-9; cdr3_length: 9; cdr3_aa: ASGGQETQY
j_call: TRBJ2-1; v_call: TRBV7-8; cdr3_length: 9; cdr3_aa: ASSFNTEQF
j_call: TRBJ2-2; v_call: TRBV6-4; cdr3_length: 14; cdr3_aa: ASSDAASGNTGELF
j_call: TRBJ1-6; v_call: TRBV20-1; cdr3_length: 14; cdr3_aa: SARAGRGRRNSPLH
j_call: TRBJ2-6; v_call: TRBV20-1; cdr3_length: 11; cdr3_aa: SALESGANVLT
j_call: TRBJ2-2; v_call: TRBV7-2; cdr3_length: 14; cdr3_aa: ASSLRRISLTGELF
j_call: TRBJ1-1; v_call: TRBV7-6; cdr3_length: 12; cdr3_aa: ASSFGTENTEAF
j_call: TRBJ2-7; v_call: TRBV20-1; cdr3_length: 10; cdr3_aa: SARDLTYEQY
j_call: TRBJ2-3; v_call: TRBV7-6; cdr3_length: 10; cdr3_aa: ASSLSEDTQY
j_call: TRBJ1-5; v_call: TRBV6-5; cdr3_length: 13; cdr3_aa: ASSYSSGFDQPQH
j_call: TRBJ2-1; v_call: TRBV2; cdr3_length: 13; cdr3_aa: ASRGTGPSLNEQF
j_call: TRBJ2-1; v_call: TRBV7-8; cdr3_length: 12; cdr3_aa: ASSPGGSHNEQF
j_call: TRBJ1-1; v_call: TRBV7-3; cdr3_length: 11; cdr3_aa: ASSDGRNTEAF
j_call: TRBJ1-1; v_call: TRBV4-1; cdr3_length: 11; cdr3_aa: ASSPAPGFEAF
j_call: TRBJ2-7; v_call: TRBV6-2/TRBV6-3; cdr3_length: 12; cdr3_aa: ASSIGTRPYEQY
j_call: TRBJ2-7; v_call: TRBV11-1; cdr3_length: 14; cdr3_aa: ASSLSPTSGSYEQY
j_call: TRBJ2-7; v_call: TRBV3-1; cdr3_length: 10; cdr3_aa: ASSLSRGEQY
j_call: TRBJ2-1; v_call: TRBV15; cdr3_length: 16; cdr3_aa: ATSRSRGTSGSHNEQF
j_call: TRBJ1-3; v_call: TRBV1; cdr3_length: 13; cdr3_aa: TSSQVRVTRNTIY
j_call: TRBJ1-5; v_call: TRBV2; cdr3_length: 14; cdr3_aa: ASSEELVDSNQPQH